This is a list of T cell receptor beta chains from one sample in a study of graft-versus-host responses after intestinal transplantation. Antigen specificity for these receptors is unknown. Method: immunoSEQ multiplex PCR; TCRdb's copy keeps in-frame clones and lacks some. This table holds roughly 110,000 clones, roughly 86% found once. Material: unstimulated CD4+ T cells sorted from spleen or lymph node cells, obtained before transplant. The receptors shown here come from a human donor who was the organ donor for an intestinal transplant. Both conserved end residues are trimmed from each CDR3.

v_call	cdr3_length	j_call	cdr3_aa
TRBV11-2	13	TRBJ2-7	ASSFRSRAREEQY
TRBV20-1	9	TRBJ1-1	SAGQNTEAF
TRBV18	11	TRBJ2-3	ASSPQGFDTQY
TRBV18	12	TRBJ2-7	ASSPSGGYYEQY
TRBV7-8	12	TRBJ2-5	ASSFGHPQETQY
TRBV15	17	.	ATSRGTSGGGYLSYEQY
TRBV2	15	TRBJ2-5	ASRLAGLAGAGETQY
TRBV6-1	15	TRBJ1-6	ASSEDGWGARNSPLH
TRBV12-5	9	TRBJ2-5	ASGLGETQY
TRBV4-2	14	TRBJ2-6	ASSQDRGAGANVLT
TRBV18	13	TRBJ2-7	ASSRGQVTSYEQY
TRBV6-1	10	TRBJ1-2	ASGQGIVGYT
TRBV5-1	12	TRBJ1-2	ASSLGGQGYGYT
TRBV2	13	TRBJ2-3	ASRTSGRASDTQY
TRBV5-4	14	TRBJ2-1	ASSGSGTGEVNEQF
TRBV28	14	TRBJ2-1	ASSLPGTGITNEQF
TRBV10-3	13	TRBJ2-1	AISAQGGAYNEQF
TRBV29-1	12	TRBJ1-5	SVSGQGANQPQH
TRBV29-1	10	TRBJ2-5	SGVGAGETQY
TRBV19	16	TRBJ2-2	ASSIDRGGGLGTGELF
TRBV10-3	12	TRBJ2-7	AISPGPPPHEQY
TRBV7-9	14	TRBJ1-3	ASSLAQPGPGNTIY